This T cell receptor (beta chain) was sequenced during a study of regulatory T cells in long-lasting Graves disease (TCRdb year 2021). About the study as a whole: Persistent Graves' disease was defined as persistently positive TSH receptor autoantibodies together with antithyroid drug treatment for over 5 years. Persistent Graves' disease patients were compared with newly diagnosed Graves' disease patients by peripheral blood TCR sequencing and RNA sequencing. The study took place in China and was registered as a clinical trial. TCR sequencing covered around 13 persistent and around 20 newly diagnosed Graves' disease patients, around 33 samples in total. In the clinical cohort, patients with persistent Graves' disease had used antithyroid drugs for an average of about 10 years.

The time point label here, explained by the study, means: persistent/refractory GD, antithyroid drugs over 5 years with positive TRAb. RNA was extracted from PBMCs in TRIzol for both TCR sequencing and RNA sequencing. Graves' disease was diagnosed according to American Thyroid Association guidelines. Patients for the study were recruited at an endocrinology department in Xi'an, China. Each patient gave about 9.1 milliliters of peripheral blood, collected in an EDTA anticoagulant tube. Ficoll Paque Plus density gradient separation was used to isolate PBMCs, and no additional T cell sorting was done. An Agilent 2100 Bioanalyzer and agarose gel were used to check RNA quality, while a NanoDrop 2000 measured RNA concentration. Study-level results and caveats: The small sample size was acknowledged by the authors as a limitation that may reduce accuracy. Patients with persistent disease shared more public clonotypes (around 2,700) than newly diagnosed patients did (approximately 970). Preferential use of TRBV28, TRBJ1-2 and TRBJ2-5 was observed in persistent disease, whereas TRBV20-1 and TRBJ2-1 were favored in newly diagnosed disease. Persistent Graves' disease patients showed lower TCR Shannon entropy and fewer highly expanded clones than newly diagnosed patients, suggesting clonal expansion. Only peripheral blood was studied, because thyroid tissue, the primary lesion, was inaccessible. Sequencing and analysis were limited to the TCR beta chain.

This clonotype was recorded at least ten times. Its recognized antigen is unknown. No quality values exist for individual bases; no much larger clone is one base distant. Libraries were built with multiplex PCR. Reads for this sample came from an Illumina HiSeq 4000. CDR3 regions were amplified by Arm-PCR with iRepertoire HTBI primers to construct TCR beta libraries. Before sequencing, the PCR products underwent gel purification. In the source study's methods: Across samples, around 62 TRBV and 13 to 15 TRBJ segments were identified and used for gene usage analysis of CDR3 amino acid clonotypes. COPE and FqMerger were used to merge filtered high-quality paired reads into contigs. Contigs were aligned with BLAST to IMGT TRBV, TRBD and TRBJ reference genes, and CDR3 was defined per IMGT. Any clonotype with a frequency above 0.1% was classified as a highly expanded clone. Shannon entropy was used to measure repertoire diversity, and the Gini coefficient was used to measure V-J evenness. A clonotype was considered public if more than one individual shared it. The public reads were quality trimmed at Q25 with fastp and then assembled into clones with MiXCR by TCRdb, keeping productive beta chains. Duplicate CDR3 protein sequences are folded into a single record with the most common DNA and genes. In this record, the V and J calls reflect TCRdb's handling and not the investigators' own analysis. Across this sample there are some 330,000 distinct CDR3 sequences, with roughly 24% seen only once. Approximately 28% of the sample comes from the top ten.

Spanning cysteine to phenylalanine, the CDR3 consists of 16 amino acids. CDR3 DNA is the only sequence kept; it has 48 bases, read in frame from the first base. A distance of 16 bases separates the germline ends of V and J, which lose 0 bases and 4 bases respectively. The germline V gene (reference sequence) sets CDR1 to DFQATT and CDR2 to SNEGSKA. The chain is made from TRBV20-1 and TRBJ1-5; TRBD1 might be the D gene, on 6 matching bases. This TCR was sampled from a woman aged 40-49 years with Graves disease. Donor details come from another sample of the same person, matched by shared clones. The sample was peripheral blood mononuclear cells (PBMCs), taken when the disease was refractory, from a patient treated with antithyroid drugs. The DNA is as follows: TGCAGTGCTAGAGATCAGGGGAGGGTGAGAAATCAGCCCCAGCATTTT. Its translation reads: CSARDQGRVRNQPQHF.